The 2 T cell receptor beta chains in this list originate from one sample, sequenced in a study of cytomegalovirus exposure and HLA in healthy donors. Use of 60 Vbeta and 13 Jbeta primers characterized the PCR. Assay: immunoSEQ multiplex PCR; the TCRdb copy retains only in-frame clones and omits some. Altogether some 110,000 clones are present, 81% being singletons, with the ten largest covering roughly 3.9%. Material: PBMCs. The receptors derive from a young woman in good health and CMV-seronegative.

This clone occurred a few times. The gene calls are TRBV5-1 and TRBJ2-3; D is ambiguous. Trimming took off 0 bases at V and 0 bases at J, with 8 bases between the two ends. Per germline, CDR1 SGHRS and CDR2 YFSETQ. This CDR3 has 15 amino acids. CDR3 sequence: CASSLDWSSTDTQYF. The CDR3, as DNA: TGCGCCAGCAGCTTGGACTGGTCTAGCACAGATACGCAGTATTTT.

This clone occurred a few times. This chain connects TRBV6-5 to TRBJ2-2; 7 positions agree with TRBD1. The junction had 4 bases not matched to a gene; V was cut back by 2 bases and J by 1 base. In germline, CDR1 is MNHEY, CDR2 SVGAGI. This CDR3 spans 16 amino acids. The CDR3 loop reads CASSYRQGENTGELFF. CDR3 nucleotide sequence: TGTGCCAGCAGTTACCGGCAGGGGGAGAACACCGGGGAGCTGTTTTTT.